One sample yielded the 21 T cell receptor beta chains listed below, sequenced in a study of Ad26.COV2.S vaccination and SARS-CoV-2 variants. Treatment in this sample: some 20 received Ad26.COV2.S at low or high dose, single or two shots; several received placebo; per-sample allocation not given. On day 63 after the first injection, vaccine and placebo recipients gave samples. Repertoires were generated with immunoSEQ multiplex PCR, while TCRdb's copy carries only in-frame clones and drops some. There are roughly 250,000 clones in the sample; about 83% occur only once, and just under 3% lies in the top ten. Sample: peripheral blood, taken in a trial of Ad26.COV2.S vaccine versus placebo. Receptors originate from a person between 18 and 60 years old who received the Ad26.COV2.S COVID-19 vaccine or a placebo.

This clone was counted only a few times. The chain is built from TRBV27 and TRBJ1-3, with 11 bases fitting TRBD1. The CDR3 loop spans 13 amino acids. Germline V lookup: CDR1 MNHEY, CDR2 SMNVEV (reference sequence). Trimming took 6 bases from V and 8 from J; bases not matched to a gene: 3. The DNA for the CDR3 is TGTGCCAGCAGCAGGACAGGGGGCGACACCATATATTTT. The encoded protein is CASSRTGGDTIYF.

V gene TRBV19 combines with J gene TRBJ1-3; D gene ambiguous. This CDR3 comprises 15 residues. CDR1 is LNHDA, CDR2 SQIVND, per germline (reference sequence). The V end lost 5 bases, the J end lost 1 base, and 12 bases lay between the germline ends. CDR3 sequence: CASSSLDNSGNTIYF. CDR3 DNA: TGTGCCAGTAGTTCCCTAGATAATTCTGGAAACACCATATATTTT.

This rearrangement joins TRBV11-3 to TRBJ2-2, with 9 bases lining up with TRBD1. Germline assignment: CDR1 SGHNT and CDR2 YENEEA. The CDR3 is 15 amino acids. The junction had 7 bases not matched to a gene; V was cut back by 1 base and J by 10 bases. The CDR3: CASSLGDRELEELFF. CDR3 nucleotides: TGTGCCAGCAGCTTAGGGGACAGGGAATTGGAGGAGCTGTTTTTT. The full variable domain, its missing parts supplied by reference TRBV11-3 and TRBJ2-2, is EAGVVQSPRYKIIEKKQPVAFWCNPISGHNTLYWYLQNLGQGPELLIRYENEEAVDDSQLPKDRFSAERLKGVDSTLKIQPAELGDSAVYLCASSLGDRELEELFFGEGSRLTVL.

J is TRBJ2-5 and V is TRBV5-4, with TRBD2 matching 9 bases. V shed 2 bases and J 2 bases; nucleotides not matched to a gene: 4. CDR3 size: 15 residues. Germline V gene data show CDR1 as SGHNT and CDR2 as YYREEE (reference sequence). CDR3 coding DNA: TGTGCCAGCAGCTTTCAGAGCGGGAGGCAAGAGACCCAGTACTTC. This codes for CASSFQSGRQETQYF.

This chain connects TRBV5-1 to TRBJ1-2; 11 nucleotides align to TRBD1. Germline trimming cut 5 bases from V and 5 bases from J; bases unmatched to any gene: 11. The CDR3 sequence is 16 residues long. Germline V gene sequence: CDR1 SGHRS, CDR2 YFSETQ. CDR3 amino acids: CASRPGQGAYSYGYTF. The CDR3 nucleotides are TGCGCCAGCAGACCAGGACAGGGGGCGTATTCTTATGGCTACACCTTC.

V and J are TRBV5-1 and TRBJ1-2, with D perhaps matching TRBD1 (6 bases). This CDR3 is built from 14 residues. The ends were cut back, 3 bases at V and 7 bases at J, with 16 bases in the middle. Per the germline V gene, CDR1 is SGHRS and CDR2 is YFSETQ. The CDR3 reads CASSYGQMGFGYTF. The DNA of the CDR3 is TGCGCCAGCAGCTACGGACAGATGGGGTTTGGCTACACCTTC. Combining the CDR3 with reference TRBV5-1 and TRBJ1-2 gives the whole variable domain KAGVTQTPRYLIKTRGQQVTLSCSPISGHRSVSWYQQTPGQGLQFLFEYFSETQRNKGNFPGRFSGRQFSNSRSEMNVSTLELGDSALYLCASSYGQMGFGYTFGSGTRLTVV.

The chain recombines TRBV3-1 (or the pseudogene TRBV3-2) with TRBJ2-1; 13 bases agree with TRBD2. The J segment lost 6 bases and the V segment lost 4 bases, leaving 6 bases of the junction unmatched. Germline V gives CDR1 LGHDT, CDR2 YNNKEL (reference sequence). The CDR3 has 16 amino acids. CDR3 sequence: CASSLWTSGSSNEQFF. For the CDR3, the DNA is TGTGCCAGCAGCCTCTGGACTAGCGGGAGTTCCAATGAGCAGTTCTTC.

This sequence joins TRBV7-2 and TRBJ2-1; no definite D call. This CDR3 comprises 15 residues. Deletions cut 4 bases from V and 2 bases from J, with 12 bases between. Germline values: CDR1 SGHTA, CDR2 FQGNSA. The CDR3 protein is CASSSLRETYNEQFF. CDR3 nucleotide sequence: TGTGCCAGCAGCTCCCTTAGAGAGACCTACAATGAGCAGTTCTTC.

The rearrangement links TRBV14 to TRBJ2-1, with TRBD2 matching over 10 bases. The CDR3 runs 16 residues. V gave up 2 bases and J gave up 1 base; unmatched junction bases: 2. Germline V gives CDR1 SGHDN, CDR2 FVKESK. CDR3 residues: CASSQSGRASYNEQFF. CDR3 in DNA: TGTGCCAGCAGCCAAAGCGGGAGGGCGTCCTACAATGAGCAGTTCTTC.

This clone was detected only once. The chain joins TRBV18 to TRBJ2-4; D may be TRBD1 (6 bases). There are 15 residues in the CDR3. The germline V gene encodes CDR1 KGHSH and CDR2 LQKENI. V was clipped by 2 bases and J by 2 bases, with 10 bases between them. In nucleotides, the CDR3 is TGTGCCAGCTCACCAACAGGGAGCTCCAAAAACATTCAGTACTTC. Its protein is CASSPTGSSKNIQYF.

The V and J genes are TRBV7-6 and TRBJ2-5; D possibly corresponds to TRBD2 (6 bases). This CDR3 region has 15 residues. The V end was cut by 2 bases, the J end by 3 bases, with 13 bases between. Germline V CDR1 and CDR2: SGHVS, FNYEAQ. CDR3: CASSLWAGSEETQYF. CDR3 DNA sequence: TGTGCCAGCAGCTTATGGGCGGGGTCTGAAGAGACCCAGTACTTC.

This clone has just a few counts. This chain joins TRBV4-2 and TRBJ1-2, with 7 bases identical to TRBD1. V lost 4 bases, J lost 2 bases, and 4 bases stayed unmatched. CDR3 length: 14 amino acids. From germline, CDR1 is LGHNA and CDR2 YNFKEQ. The CDR3 region is CASSRGQENYGYTF. The CDR3 nucleotides read TGTGCCAGCAGCCGCGGACAGGAAAACTATGGCTACACCTTC.

The chain employs TRBV10-3 and TRBJ2-7; 11 nucleotides match TRBD1. The length of the CDR3 is 12 residues. Trimming removed 10 bases from V and 5 bases from J; junction bases left unmatched: 4. CDR1 and CDR2 (germline): ENHRY, SYGVKD. DNA of the CDR3: TGTGCCACCGGGACAGGGGGAGACGAGCAGTACTTC. Its translation: CATGTGGDEQYF.

The chain recombines TRBV29-1 with TRBJ2-3; D ambiguous. V was cut by 7 bases and J by 5 bases, with 19 bases left in between. The CDR3 runs to 14 residues. Per germline, CDR1 SQVTM and CDR2 ANQGSEA. The CDR3 spells CSAGSGAGLDTQYF. The CDR3 nucleotides are TGCAGCGCCGGCTCGGGCGCCGGCCTAGATACGCAGTATTTT.

V and J are TRBV6-5 and TRBJ1-6; the D is unclear. Germline V gene sequence: CDR1 MNHEY, CDR2 SVGAGI. V gave up 5 bases and J gave up 0 bases, with 8 bases separating them. The CDR3 runs to 15 residues. The CDR3 sequence is CASSRTGSYNSPLHF. Here the CDR3 DNA reads TGTGCCAGCAGTAGGACGGGCTCCTATAATTCACCCCTCCACTTT.

The V call is TRBV4-3, the J call TRBJ2-3, with TRBD2 as a possible D gene (6 bases). Trimming cost V 0 bases and J 6 bases, with 19 bases left between them. The CDR3 has 17 residues. Germline values: CDR1 LGHNA, CDR2 YSLEER. The CDR3 protein is CASSQERAGIQWDTQYF. In DNA form, the CDR3 reads TGCGCCAGCAGCCAAGAACGAGCGGGTATTCAATGGGATACGCAGTATTTT.

The V and J genes are TRBV7-2 and TRBJ2-2; D may match TRBD1 or TRBD2 (7 bases each). V was pared by 5 bases and J by 8 bases, with 15 bases between. CDR1 SGHTA and CDR2 FQGNSA come from the germline V gene. This CDR3 comprises 14 residues. The CDR3 nucleotides read TGTGCCAGCAGCCCCAGGGGGGGATTGGGGGAGCTGTTTTTT. It specifies CASSPRGGLGELFF.

V is TRBV24-1 and J is TRBJ1-4, with no clear D. The germline V gene encodes CDR1 KGHDR and CDR2 SFDVKD. The CDR3 is 15 amino acids. Deletions cut 3 bases from V and 5 bases from J, with 12 bases between. The CDR3, as DNA: TGTGCCACCAGTGATCCTACAGAGGCCAATGAAAAACTGTTTTTT. Translating gives CATSDPTEANEKLFF.

The rearrangement uses TRBV9 and TRBJ2-7, with 10 bases matching TRBD1. The junction had 3 bases not matched to a gene; V was cut back by 0 bases and J by 3 bases. The CDR3 has 15 amino acids. Looked up from germline, CDR1 is SGDLS and CDR2 is YYNGEE. The CDR3 DNA is TGTGCCAGCAGCGTAGTGGACAGGGGGTTCTACGAGCAGTACGTC. Translated: CASSVVDRGFYEQYV.

The chain links TRBV12-3 or TRBV12-4 to TRBJ2-3; D may be TRBD2 (5 bases). Between the trimmed V and J ends, which lost 0 bases and 12 bases, there was a span of 7 bases. This CDR3 contains 11 residues. CDR3 loop: CASSLAGVQYF. DNA of the CDR3: TGTGCCAGCAGTTTAGCGGGAGTACAGTATTTT.

The chain is built from TRBV11-2 and TRBJ2-1; TRBD2 matches at 7 bases. From germline, CDR1 is SGHAT and CDR2 FQNNGV. The V gene end was trimmed by 5 bases and the J gene end by 9 bases; junction bases not matched to a gene: 16. The CDR3 length is 16 residues. CDR3 region: CASSKSGVRPFSEQFF. CDR3 bases: TGTGCCAGCAGCAAGAGCGGGGTTCGGCCATTCAGTGAGCAGTTCTTC.